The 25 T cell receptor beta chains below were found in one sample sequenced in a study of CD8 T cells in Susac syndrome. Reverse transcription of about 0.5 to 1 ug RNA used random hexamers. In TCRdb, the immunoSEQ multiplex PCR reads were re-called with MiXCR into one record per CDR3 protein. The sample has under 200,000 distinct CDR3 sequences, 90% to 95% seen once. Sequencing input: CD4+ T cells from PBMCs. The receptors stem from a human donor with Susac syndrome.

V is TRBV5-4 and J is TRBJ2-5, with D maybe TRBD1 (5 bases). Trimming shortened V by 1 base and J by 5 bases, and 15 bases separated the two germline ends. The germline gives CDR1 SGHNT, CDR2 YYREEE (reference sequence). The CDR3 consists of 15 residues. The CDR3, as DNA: TGTGCCAGCAGCTTGCCGGCCGCAGGGAAGGAGACCCAGTACTTC. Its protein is CASSLPAAGKETQYF.

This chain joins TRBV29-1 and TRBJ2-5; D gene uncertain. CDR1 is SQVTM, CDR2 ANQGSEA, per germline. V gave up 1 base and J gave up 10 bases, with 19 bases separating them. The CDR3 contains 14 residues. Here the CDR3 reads CSVEVSRNKRDQYF. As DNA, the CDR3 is TGCAGCGTTGAAGTTTCCAGAAACAAGAGAGACCAGTACTTC.

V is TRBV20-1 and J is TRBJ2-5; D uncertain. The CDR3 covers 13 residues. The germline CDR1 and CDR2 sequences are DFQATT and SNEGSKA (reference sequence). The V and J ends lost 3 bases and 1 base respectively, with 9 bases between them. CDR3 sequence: CSASPGFQETQYF. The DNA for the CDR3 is TGCAGTGCTAGCCCCGGTTTCCAAGAGACCCAGTACTTC.

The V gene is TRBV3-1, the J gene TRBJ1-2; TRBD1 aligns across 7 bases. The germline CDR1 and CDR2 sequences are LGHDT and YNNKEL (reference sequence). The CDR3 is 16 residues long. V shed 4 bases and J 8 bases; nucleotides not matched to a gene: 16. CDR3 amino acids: CASSPRSGQKSIGYTF. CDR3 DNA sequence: TGTGCCAGCAGCCCGCGGTCGGGACAGAAGAGTATCGGCTACACCTTC.

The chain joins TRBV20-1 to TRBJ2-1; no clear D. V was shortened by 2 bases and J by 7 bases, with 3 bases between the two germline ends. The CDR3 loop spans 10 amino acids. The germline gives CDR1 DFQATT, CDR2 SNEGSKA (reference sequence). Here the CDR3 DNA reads TGCAGTGCTAGAAGTAATGAGCAGTTCTTC. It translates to CSARSNEQFF.

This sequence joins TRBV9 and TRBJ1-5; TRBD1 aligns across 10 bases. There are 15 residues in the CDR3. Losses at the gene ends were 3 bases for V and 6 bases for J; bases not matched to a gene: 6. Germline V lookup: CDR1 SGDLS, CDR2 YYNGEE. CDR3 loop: CASSAGTGVGQPQHF. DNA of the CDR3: TGTGCCAGCAGCGCCGGGACAGGGGTGGGTCAGCCCCAGCATTTT. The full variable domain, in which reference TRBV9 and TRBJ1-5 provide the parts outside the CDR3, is DSGVTQTPKHLITATGQRVTLRCSPRSGDLSVYWYQQSLDQGLQFLIQYYNGEERAKGNILERFSAQQFPDLHSELNLSSLELGDSALYFCASSAGTGVGQPQHFGDGTRLSIL.

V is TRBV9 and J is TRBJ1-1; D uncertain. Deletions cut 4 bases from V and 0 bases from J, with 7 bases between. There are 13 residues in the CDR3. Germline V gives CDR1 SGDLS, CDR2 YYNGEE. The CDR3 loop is CASSTQVNTEAFF. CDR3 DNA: TGTGCCAGCAGCACCCAGGTGAACACTGAAGCTTTCTTT.

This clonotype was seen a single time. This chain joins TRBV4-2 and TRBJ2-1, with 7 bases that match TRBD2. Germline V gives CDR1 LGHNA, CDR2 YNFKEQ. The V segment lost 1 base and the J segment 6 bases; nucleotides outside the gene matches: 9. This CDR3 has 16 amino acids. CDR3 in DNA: TGTGCCAGCAGCCAAGTGTCCGGCGGGGGTACCAATGAGCAGTTCTTC. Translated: CASSQVSGGGTNEQFF.

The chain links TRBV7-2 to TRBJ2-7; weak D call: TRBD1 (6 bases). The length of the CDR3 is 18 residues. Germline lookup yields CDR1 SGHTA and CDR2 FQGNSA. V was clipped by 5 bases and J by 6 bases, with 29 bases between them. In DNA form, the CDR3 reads TGTGCCAGCAGCCAATTCCGCTCACAGGGCCCGCTCGTGGGCGAGCAGTACTTC. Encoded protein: CASSQFRSQGPLVGEQYF.

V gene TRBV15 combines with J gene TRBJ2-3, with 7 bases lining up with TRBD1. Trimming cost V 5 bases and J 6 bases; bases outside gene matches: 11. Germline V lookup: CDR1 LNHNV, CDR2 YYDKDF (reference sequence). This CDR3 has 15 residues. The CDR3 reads CATSSGQKIEDTQYF. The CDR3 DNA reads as TGTGCCACCAGCTCGGGACAGAAGATCGAGGATACGCAGTATTTT.

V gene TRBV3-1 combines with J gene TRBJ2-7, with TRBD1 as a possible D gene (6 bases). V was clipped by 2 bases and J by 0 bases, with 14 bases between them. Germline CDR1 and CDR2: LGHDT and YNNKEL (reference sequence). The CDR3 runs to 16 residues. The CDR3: CASSQRIRDTSYEQYF. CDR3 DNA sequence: TGTGCCAGCAGCCAACGGATCCGGGACACCTCCTACGAGCAGTACTTC.

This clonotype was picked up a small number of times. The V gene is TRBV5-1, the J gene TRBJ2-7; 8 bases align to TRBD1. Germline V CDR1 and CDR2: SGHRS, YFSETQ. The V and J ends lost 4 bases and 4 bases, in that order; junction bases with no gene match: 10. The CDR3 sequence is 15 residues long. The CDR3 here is CASSDPDRVGYEQYF. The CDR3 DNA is TGCGCCAGCAGCGACCCGGACAGGGTAGGTTACGAGCAGTACTTC. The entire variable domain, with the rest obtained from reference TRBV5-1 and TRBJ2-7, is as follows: KAGVTQTPRYLIKTRGQQVTLSCSPISGHRSVSWYQQTPGQGLQFLFEYFSETQRNKGNFPGRFSGRQFSNSRSEMNVSTLELGDSALYLCASSDPDRVGYEQYFGPGTRLTVT.

This chain's CDR3 is CSASPDSEPYGYTF. The CDR3 DNA reads TGCAGTGCTAGCCCGGACAGCGAGCCCTATGGCTACACCTTC. This chain links TRBV20-1 with TRBJ1-2; a weak D match, TRBD1 (6 bases). The CDR3 consists of 14 residues. V was cut by 3 bases and J by 4 bases, with 15 bases left in between. Per the germline V gene, CDR1 is DFQATT and CDR2 is SNEGSKA (reference sequence).

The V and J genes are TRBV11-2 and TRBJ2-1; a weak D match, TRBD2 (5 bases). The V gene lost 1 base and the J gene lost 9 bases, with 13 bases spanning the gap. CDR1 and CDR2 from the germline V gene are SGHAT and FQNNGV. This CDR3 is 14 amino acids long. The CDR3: CASSLGGYGGEQFF. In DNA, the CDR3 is TGTGCCAGCAGCTTAGGAGGGTATGGCGGTGAGCAGTTCTTC. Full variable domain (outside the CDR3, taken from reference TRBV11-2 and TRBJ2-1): EAGVAQSPRYKIIEKRQSVAFWCNPISGHATLYWYQQILGQGPKLLIQFQNNGVVDDSQLPKDRFSAERLKGVDSTLKIQPAKLEDSAVYLCASSLGGYGGEQFFGPGTRLTVL.

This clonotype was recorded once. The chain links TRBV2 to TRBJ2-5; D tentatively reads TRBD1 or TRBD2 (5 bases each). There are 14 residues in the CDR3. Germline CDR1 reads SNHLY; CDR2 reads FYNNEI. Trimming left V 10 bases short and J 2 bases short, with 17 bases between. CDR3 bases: TGTGCCACCTTAGCCCGGGACCATCAAGAGACCCAGTACTTC. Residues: CATLARDHQETQYF.

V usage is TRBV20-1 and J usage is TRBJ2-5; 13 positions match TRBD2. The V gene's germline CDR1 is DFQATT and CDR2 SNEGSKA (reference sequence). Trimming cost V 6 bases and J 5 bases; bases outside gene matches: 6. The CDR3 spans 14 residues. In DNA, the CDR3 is TGCAGTGCCAGACTAGCGGGGGGATTGGAGACCCAGTACTTC. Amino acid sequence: CSARLAGGLETQYF.

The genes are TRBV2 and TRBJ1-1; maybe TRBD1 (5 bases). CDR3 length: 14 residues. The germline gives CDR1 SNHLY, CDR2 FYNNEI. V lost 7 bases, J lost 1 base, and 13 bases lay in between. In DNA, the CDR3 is TGTGCCAGCACCTTCTGGGACGGGAACACTGAAGCTTTCTTT. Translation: CASTFWDGNTEAFF.

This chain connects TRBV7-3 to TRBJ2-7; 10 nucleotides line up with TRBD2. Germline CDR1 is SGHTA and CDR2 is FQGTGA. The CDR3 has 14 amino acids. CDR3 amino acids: CARDRLAGVYEQYF. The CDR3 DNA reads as TGTGCTAGAGACAGGCTAGCGGGGGTGTACGAGCAGTACTTC.

The CDR3 DNA is TGTGCCAGCAGCATAAGACGGGGAGATACGCAGTATTTT. Amino acid sequence: CASSIRRGDTQYF. J is TRBJ2-3 and V is TRBV7-2; D perhaps matches TRBD2 (5 bases). V was shortened by 5 bases and J by 5 bases, with 11 bases between the two germline ends. The CDR3 has 13 residues. From germline, CDR1 is SGHTA and CDR2 FQGNSA. Full variable domain (missing parts from reference TRBV7-2 and TRBJ2-3): GAGVSQSPSNKVTEKGKDVELRCDPISGHTALYWYRQSLGQGLEFLIYFQGNSAPDKSGLPSDRFSAERTGGSVSTLTIQRTQQEDSAVYLCASSIRRGDTQYFGPGTRLTVL.

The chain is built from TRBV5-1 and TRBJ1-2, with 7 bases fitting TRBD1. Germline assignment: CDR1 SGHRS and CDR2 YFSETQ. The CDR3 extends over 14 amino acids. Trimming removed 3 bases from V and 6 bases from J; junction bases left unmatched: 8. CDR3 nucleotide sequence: TGCGCCAGCAGCTCCTACAGGGGAGTAGATGGCTACACCTTC. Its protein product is CASSSYRGVDGYTF.

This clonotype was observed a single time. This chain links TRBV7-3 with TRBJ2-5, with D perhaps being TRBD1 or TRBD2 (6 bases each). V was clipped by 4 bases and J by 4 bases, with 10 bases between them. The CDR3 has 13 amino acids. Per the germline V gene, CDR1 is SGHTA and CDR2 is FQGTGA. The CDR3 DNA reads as TGTGCCAGCAGCTCCGGGGGCGCAGAGACCCAGTACTTC. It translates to CASSSGGAETQYF.

In DNA, the CDR3 is TGTGCCATCAGAGCCGGGACAGGGGTCGGGGTTACTCAGCCCCAGCATTTT. Its translation: CAIRAGTGVGVTQPQHF. The gene calls are TRBV10-3 and TRBJ1-5; 10 bases fit TRBD1. Germline CDR1 is ENHRY and CDR2 is SYGVKD. After removal of 6 bases from V and 6 bases from J, the junction contained 14 bases not matched to a gene. The CDR3 extends over 17 amino acids.

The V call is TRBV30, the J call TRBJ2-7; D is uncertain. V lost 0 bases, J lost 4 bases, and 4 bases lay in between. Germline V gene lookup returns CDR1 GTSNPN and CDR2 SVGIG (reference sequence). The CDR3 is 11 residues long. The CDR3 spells CAWSVGYEQYF. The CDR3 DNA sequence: TGTGCCTGGAGTGTTGGTTACGAGCAGTACTTC.

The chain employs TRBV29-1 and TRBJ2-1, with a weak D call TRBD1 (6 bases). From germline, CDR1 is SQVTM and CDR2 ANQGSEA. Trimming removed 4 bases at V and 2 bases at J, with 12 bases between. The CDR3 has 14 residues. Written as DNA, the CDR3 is TGCAGCGTTGGGGGGACAAGAACCTACAATGAGCAGTTCTTC. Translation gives CSVGGTRTYNEQFF.

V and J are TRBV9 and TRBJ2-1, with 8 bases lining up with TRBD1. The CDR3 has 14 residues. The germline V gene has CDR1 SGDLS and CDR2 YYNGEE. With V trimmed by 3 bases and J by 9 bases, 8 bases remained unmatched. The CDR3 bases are TGTGCCAGCAGCGCTCGGACAGGGCCCACTGAGCAGTTCTTC. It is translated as CASSARTGPTEQFF.